This TCR beta chain was sequenced for a study of shared clonotypes between healthy human individuals. V shed 4 bases, J shed 4 bases, and the junction held 10 bases outside the gene matches. The CDR3 totals 16 residues. Germline V gene data show CDR1 as SGHRS and CDR2 as YFSETQ. The data were produced by immunoSEQ multiplex PCR, yet TCRdb's version contains in-frame clones alone and is incomplete. The repertoire consists of approximately 980,000 clones, with over 60% occurring once and the leading ten covering approximately 1.5%. The study drew all its donors from Caucasian adults living in Nashville, Tennessee.

Sequencing input: memory CD4+ T cells sorted from blood. Subset meaning: CD45RA-negative fraction. This clonotype originated in a man aged 18 to 29 in good health. The V call is TRBV5-1, the J call TRBJ2-5, with 10 bases matching TRBD1. This CDR3 reads CASSSTGTGDGETQYF. CDR3 coding DNA: TGCGCCAGCAGCAGTACCGGGACAGGGGACGGAGAGACCCAGTACTTC.